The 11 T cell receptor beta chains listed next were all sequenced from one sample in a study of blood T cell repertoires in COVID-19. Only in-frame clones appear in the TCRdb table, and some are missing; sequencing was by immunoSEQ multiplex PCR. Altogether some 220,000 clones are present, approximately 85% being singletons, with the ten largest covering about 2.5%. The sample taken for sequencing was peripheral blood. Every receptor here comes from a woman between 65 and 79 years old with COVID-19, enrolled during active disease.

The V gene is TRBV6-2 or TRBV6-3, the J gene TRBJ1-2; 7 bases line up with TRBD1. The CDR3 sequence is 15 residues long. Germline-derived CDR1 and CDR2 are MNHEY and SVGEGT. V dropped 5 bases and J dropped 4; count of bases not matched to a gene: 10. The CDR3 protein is CASSKTGTAGYGYTF. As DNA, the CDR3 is TGTGCCAGCAGTAAAACCGGGACAGCAGGCTATGGCTACACCTTC.

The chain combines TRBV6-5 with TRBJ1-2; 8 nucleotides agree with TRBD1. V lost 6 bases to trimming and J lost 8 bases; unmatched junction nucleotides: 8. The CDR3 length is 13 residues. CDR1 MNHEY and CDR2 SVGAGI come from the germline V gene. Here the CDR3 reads CASRPGQASGYTF. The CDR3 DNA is TGTGCCAGCAGGCCGGGACAGGCGTCGGGCTACACCTTC.

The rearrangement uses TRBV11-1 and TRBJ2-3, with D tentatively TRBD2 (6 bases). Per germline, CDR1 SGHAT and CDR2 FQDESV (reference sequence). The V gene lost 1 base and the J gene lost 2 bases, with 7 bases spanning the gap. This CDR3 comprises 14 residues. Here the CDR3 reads CASSLGGATDTQYF. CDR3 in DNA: TGTGCCAGCAGCTTAGGCGGGGCCACAGATACGCAGTATTTT.

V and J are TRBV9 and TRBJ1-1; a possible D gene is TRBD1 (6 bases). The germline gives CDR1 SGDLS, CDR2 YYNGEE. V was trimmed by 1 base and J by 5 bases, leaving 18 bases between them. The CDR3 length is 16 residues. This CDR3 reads CASSVNEEGGGTEAFF. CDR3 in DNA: TGTGCCAGCAGCGTAAACGAGGAGGGAGGGGGAACTGAAGCTTTCTTT.

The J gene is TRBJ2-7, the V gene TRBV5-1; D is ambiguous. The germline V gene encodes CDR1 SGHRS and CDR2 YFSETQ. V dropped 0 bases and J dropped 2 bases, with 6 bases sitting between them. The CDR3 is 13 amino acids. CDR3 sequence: CASSLGGPYEQYF. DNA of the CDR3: TGCGCCAGCAGCTTGGGCGGCCCCTACGAGCAGTACTTC. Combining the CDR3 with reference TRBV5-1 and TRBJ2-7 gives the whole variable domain KAGVTQTPRYLIKTRGQQVTLSCSPISGHRSVSWYQQTPGQGLQFLFEYFSETQRNKGNFPGRFSGRQFSNSRSEMNVSTLELGDSALYLCASSLGGPYEQYFGPGTRLTVT.

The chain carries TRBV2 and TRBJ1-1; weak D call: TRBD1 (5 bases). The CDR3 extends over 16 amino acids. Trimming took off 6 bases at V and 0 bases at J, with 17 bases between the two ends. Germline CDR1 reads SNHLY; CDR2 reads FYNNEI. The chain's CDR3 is CASSPTPGLLNTEAFF. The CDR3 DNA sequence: TGTGCCAGCAGCCCAACCCCGGGACTTTTGAACACTGAAGCTTTCTTT.

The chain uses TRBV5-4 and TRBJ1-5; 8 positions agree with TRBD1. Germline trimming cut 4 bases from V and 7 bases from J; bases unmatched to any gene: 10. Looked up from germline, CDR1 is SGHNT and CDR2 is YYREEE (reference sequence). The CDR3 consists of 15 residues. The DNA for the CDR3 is TGTGCCAGCAGCGTACAGGGGGTAGGAGGCCAGCCCCAGCATTTT. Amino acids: CASSVQGVGGQPQHF.

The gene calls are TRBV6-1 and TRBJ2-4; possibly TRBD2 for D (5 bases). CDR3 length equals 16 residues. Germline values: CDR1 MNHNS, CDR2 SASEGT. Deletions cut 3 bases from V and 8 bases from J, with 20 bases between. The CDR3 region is CASSDFRALGGDIQYF. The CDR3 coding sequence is TGTGCCAGCAGTGATTTTCGCGCACTCGGAGGAGACATTCAGTACTTC.

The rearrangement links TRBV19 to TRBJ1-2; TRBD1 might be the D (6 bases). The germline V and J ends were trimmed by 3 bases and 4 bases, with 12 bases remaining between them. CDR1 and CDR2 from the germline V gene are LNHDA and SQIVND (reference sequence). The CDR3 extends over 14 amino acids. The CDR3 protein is CASSMVRGGYGYTF. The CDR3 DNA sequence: TGTGCCAGTAGTATGGTCAGGGGTGGCTATGGCTACACCTTC.

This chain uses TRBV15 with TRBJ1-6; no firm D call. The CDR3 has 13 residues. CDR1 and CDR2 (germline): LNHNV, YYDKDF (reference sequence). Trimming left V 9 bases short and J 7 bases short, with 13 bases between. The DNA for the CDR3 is TGTGCCACTACACGGGAGAGCAATTCACCCCTCCACTTT. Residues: CATTRESNSPLHF.

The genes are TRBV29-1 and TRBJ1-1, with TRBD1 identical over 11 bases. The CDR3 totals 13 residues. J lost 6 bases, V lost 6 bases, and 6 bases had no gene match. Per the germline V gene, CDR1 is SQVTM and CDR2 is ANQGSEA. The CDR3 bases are TGCAGCGTGAAAGGGACAGGGGGATCTGAAGCTTTCTTT. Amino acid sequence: CSVKGTGGSEAFF.